A selection of T cell receptor beta chains follows, all from one sample in a study of blood T cells in healthy people across ages. From the 5' RACE reads, TCRdb called clonotypes with MiXCR, one entry per CDR3 protein. Of 600,000 or so distinct CDR3 sequences in the sample, roughly 31% are singletons; the top ten hold 15% to 19%. Input material: blood. The receptor set was obtained from a woman older than 75 in good health. CDR3s include the opening cysteine and the closing phenylalanine or tryptophan. The order of the fields is V gene, J gene, clone size, D gene, CDR3 protein, CDR3 DNA. The D gene is left open where the match is weak. Rows may omit the clone size; those that give it use once, few, many or a size class.

>TRBV20-1|TRBJ1-2|many|.
CSAGAGDGYTF
TGCAGTGCTGGGGCAGGGGACGGCTACACCTTC
>TRBV6-1|TRBJ2-1|many|TRBD1
CASSARGNNEQFF
TGTGCCAGCAGTGCCAGGGGGAACAATGAGCAGTTCTTC
>TRBV5-1|TRBJ2-3|.|TRBD2
CASSFSGDPTDTQYF
TGCGCCAGCAGTTTCAGCGGGGATCCCACAGATACGCAGTATTTT
>TRBV6-1|TRBJ2-7|many|.
CASSEMGGQREEQYF
TGTGCCAGCAGTGAAATGGGGGGGCAGAGAGAAGAGCAGTACTTC
>TRBV7-2|TRBJ2-6|many|TRBD2
CASSLYGGGAYGANVLTF
TGTGCCAGCAGCTTATATGGCGGGGGGGCCTATGGGGCCAACGTCCTGACTTTC
>TRBV7-2|TRBJ2-3|.|TRBD2
CASSLRSSGDGTQYF
TGTGCCAGCAGCCTTCGATCTAGCGGGGACGGTACGCAGTATTTT
>TRBV5-1|TRBJ2-1|many|TRBD1
CASRRDRGNYNEQFF
TGCGCCAGCAGAAGGGACAGGGGGAACTACAATGAGCAGTTCTTC
>TRBV6-5|TRBJ1-6|.|.
CASSRGTPKGSPLHF
TGTGCCAGCAGTCGAGGGACACCCAAGGGTTCACCCCTCCACTTT
>TRBV11-2|TRBJ2-2|many|.
CASSPRQNTGELFF
TGTGCCAGCAGCCCCCGACAGAACACCGGGGAGCTGTTTTTT
>TRBV12-3/TRBV12-4|TRBJ2-3|few|.
CASSLLVKSDTQYF
TGTGCCAGCAGTTTACTAGTGAAGTCAGATACGCAGTATTTT
>TRBV7-9|TRBJ2-7|many|.
CASSLAQGHEQYF
TGTGCCAGCAGCTTAGCGCAGGGCCACGAGCAGTACTTC
>TRBV11-1|TRBJ2-6|.|.
CASSPPGTSGANVLTF
TGTGCCAGCAGCCCCCCGGGGACCTCTGGGGCCAACGTCCTGACTTTC
>TRBV5-6|TRBJ2-1|many|TRBD1
CASSFGTARGYNEQFF
TGTGCCAGCAGCTTTGGGACAGCCCGAGGGTACAATGAGCAGTTCTTC
>TRBV5-5|TRBJ1-2|many|.
CASSLGAAPYGYTF
TGTGCCAGCAGCTTGGGCGCCGCTCCCTATGGCTACACCTTC
>TRBV14|TRBJ2-1|many|TRBD2
CASSRLAGTNEQFF
TGTGCCAGCAGCCGGCTAGCGGGGACGAATGAGCAGTTCTTC
>TRBV12-3/TRBV12-4|TRBJ2-3|.|.
CASSLGRVTADMQYF
TGTGCCAGCAGTTTAGGCAGGGTGACTGCAGATATGCAGTATTTT
>TRBV30|TRBJ2-4|many|TRBD2
CAWSGGGASKNIQYF
TGTGCCTGGAGTGGCGGGGGGGCCTCCAAAAACATTCAGTACTTC
>TRBV20-1|TRBJ2-1|.|TRBD1
CSGDRELEETQFF
TGCAGTGGGGACAGGGAATTGGAAGAGACCCAGTTCTTC
>TRBV7-3|TRBJ1-2|many|TRBD1
CASSPGTGYGYTF
TGTGCCAGCAGTCCCGGGACAGGGTATGGCTACACCTTC
>TRBV4-1|TRBJ2-4|.|.
CASSHRVSGGSYERYF
TGCGCCAGCAGCCACCGGGTTAGTGGGGGTTCCTACGAGCGGTACTTC
>TRBV29-1|TRBJ1-1|many|TRBD1
CSGGQGPNTEAFF
TGCAGCGGGGGACAGGGACCGAACACTGAAGCTTTCTTT
>TRBV20-1|TRBJ2-1|.|.
CSARDEGGHDYGQFF
TGCAGTGCTAGAGATGAGGGTGGACACGACTACGGGCAGTTCTTC
>TRBV28|TRBJ2-7|many|.
CASMRGGNHEQYF
TGTGCCAGCATGAGAGGGGGGAACCACGAGCAGTACTTC
>TRBV19|TRBJ1-4|.|.
CASSTARKTNEKLFF
TGTGCCAGTAGTACCGCTCGGAAAACTAATGAAAAACTGTTTTTT
>TRBV7-2|TRBJ2-7|.|.
CASSYGGTSYEQYF
TGTGCCAGCAGCTATGGGGGGACTTCCTACGAGCAGTACTTC
>TRBV7-7|TRBJ2-5|.|TRBD2
CACSFGLAGLETQYF
TGTGCCTGCAGTTTCGGACTAGCGGGGTTAGAGACCCAGTACTTC
>TRBV7-2|TRBJ1-1|.|.
CASSRQENAEAFF
TGTGCCAGCAGTCGACAGGAGAACGCTGAAGCTTTCTTT
>TRBV5-4|TRBJ1-3|.|.
CASSFSTQGISNTIYF
TGTGCCAGCAGCTTTTCAACCCAGGGGATCTCAAACACCATATATTTT
>TRBV5-1|TRBJ1-1|.|TRBD1
CASSWGDRIMSTEAFF
TGCGCCAGCAGCTGGGGGGACAGAATAATGAGCACTGAAGCTTTCTTT
>TRBV7-9|TRBJ2-5|.|.
CASGLDTAAVGTQYF
TGTGCCAGCGGCTTAGATACAGCGGCGGTTGGGACCCAGTACTTC
>TRBV7-9|TRBJ1-2|many|TRBD1
CASSYYLAGQSSYGYTF
TGTGCCAGCAGCTACTATCTAGCGGGACAGTCCTCCTATGGCTACACCTTC
>TRBV27|TRBJ1-2|few|TRBD1
CASSKIGQGKNYGYTF
TGTGCCAGCAGCAAGATCGGACAGGGTAAAAACTATGGCTACACCTTC
>TRBV12-3/TRBV12-4|TRBJ2-3|.|TRBD2
CANSAGAGDTQYF
TGTGCCAACTCAGCGGGAGCGGGGGATACGCAGTATTTT
>TRBV11-3|TRBJ2-4|.|TRBD2
CASSLGTKGRESIQYF
TGTGCCAGCAGCTTGGGGACTAAGGGGCGCGAGAGCATTCAGTACTTC
>TRBV20-1|TRBJ2-7|many|.
CSASDTGYEQYF
TGCAGTGCTAGTGACACTGGTTACGAGCAGTACTTC
>TRBV30|TRBJ1-5|many|.
CAWSVGPSNQPQHF
TGTGCCTGGAGTGTAGGGCCCTCCAATCAGCCCCAGCATTTT
>TRBV11-2|TRBJ2-1|many|TRBD1
CASSFRTGHEQFF
TGTGCCAGCAGCTTCCGGACAGGGCATGAGCAGTTCTTC
>TRBV7-2|TRBJ2-3|many|TRBD2
CASSLGGTSGGHQYF
TGTGCCAGCAGCTTAGGTGGGACTAGCGGGGGCCATCAGTATTTT
>TRBV20-1|TRBJ1-1|.|TRBD1
CSARRTGGNEAFF
TGCAGTGCTAGGAGAACAGGGGGGAATGAAGCTTTCTTT
>TRBV7-8|TRBJ2-7|.|.
CASSPSPGEQYF
TGTGCCAGCAGCCCCTCGCCCGGCGAGCAGTACTTC
>TRBV4-3|TRBJ2-7|.|TRBD2
CASSQGLAVDYEQYF
TGCGCCAGCAGCCAGGGACTAGCGGTGGACTACGAGCAGTACTTC
>TRBV11-1|TRBJ2-7|many|TRBD1
CASSSLRQGFYYEQYF
TGTGCCAGCAGCTCGCTCCGACAGGGTTTTTACTACGAGCAGTACTTC
>TRBV5-6|TRBJ1-5|.|.
CASSRVGGVEQPQHF
TGTGCCAGCAGCCGGGTGGGGGGCGTTGAACAGCCCCAGCATTTT
>TRBV5-1|TRBJ2-4|few|.
CASSLGAGTQAKNIQYF
TGCGCCAGCAGCTTGGGGGCCGGGACTCAGGCCAAAAACATTCAGTACTTC
>TRBV12-3/TRBV12-4|TRBJ1-2|many|.
CASSMAGIYGYTF
TGTGCCAGCAGTATGGCAGGGATATATGGCTACACCTTC
>TRBV4-2|TRBJ2-7|.|TRBD1
CASSHTGTGHYYEQYF
TGTGCCAGCAGCCATACTGGGACAGGGCACTACTACGAGCAGTACTTC
>TRBV6-2/TRBV6-3|TRBJ2-1|many|TRBD2
CASTLPGLANEQFF
TGTGCCAGCACCCTACCGGGACTAGCAAATGAGCAGTTCTTC
>TRBV27|TRBJ2-1|few|.
CASSLSFPGPQSYEQFF
TGTGCCAGCAGTTTATCGTTTCCCGGCCCCCAGAGCTATGAGCAGTTCTTC
>TRBV20-1|TRBJ2-4|once|TRBD2
CSAKTSEVIQYF
TGCAGTGCTAAGACTAGCGAGGTCATTCAGTACTTC
>TRBV6-5|TRBJ2-2|few|.
CAAQTANTGELFF
TGTGCCGCGCAGACTGCGAACACCGGGGAGCTGTTTTTT
>TRBV2|TRBJ2-3|.|TRBD2
CASSSERGSTDTQYF
TGTGCCAGCAGCTCCGAGCGGGGGAGCACAGATACGCAGTATTTT
>TRBV6-6|TRBJ2-5|many|TRBD1
CASSPQTGRQETQYF
TGTGCCAGCAGTCCCCAGACAGGGCGGCAAGAGACCCAGTACTTC
>TRBV18|TRBJ2-3|many|.
CASSPPDRGTDTQYF
TGTGCCAGCTCACCACCGGACAGAGGCACAGATACGCAGTATTTT
>TRBV20-1|TRBJ2-7|many|TRBD1
CSARLTGGAYEQYF
TGCAGTGCTAGGTTGACAGGGGGGGCGTACGAGCAGTACTTC
>TRBV30|TRBJ2-3|.|.
CAWSVGGGSTDTQYF
TGTGCCTGGAGTGTAGGTGGTGGCAGCACAGATACGCAGTATTTT
>TRBV6-2/TRBV6-3|TRBJ1-1|many|.
CASRVDGNTEAFF
TGTGCCAGCAGAGTAGACGGGAACACTGAAGCTTTCTTT
>TRBV7-9|TRBJ1-2|many|.
CASSLVEIHGYTF
TGTGCCAGCAGCTTAGTGGAGATCCATGGCTACACCTTC
>TRBV7-2|TRBJ1-2|many|TRBD1
CASTPDRVGYGYTF
TGTGCCAGCACCCCGGACAGGGTTGGCTATGGCTACACCTTC
>TRBV5-6|TRBJ2-7|many|TRBD1
CASSPSGQGQQYF
TGTGCCAGCAGCCCCTCGGGACAGGGCCAGCAGTACTTC
>TRBV3-1|TRBJ2-7|many|TRBD1
CASSQGTGREQYF
TGTGCCAGCAGCCAAGGGACAGGGCGCGAGCAGTACTTC